These 14 T cell receptor beta chains came from one sample sequenced in a study of blood T cell repertoires in COVID-19. TCRdb's table, derived via immunoSEQ multiplex PCR, lists solely in-frame clones and lacks some. The repertoire consists of 200,000 to 250,000 clones, with about 79% occurring once and the leading ten covering about 9%. Input material: peripheral blood. Source of these receptors: a man aged 45-65 years with active or convalescent COVID-19.

This clone appeared once. The rearrangement joins TRBV6-5 to TRBJ1-5; D is possibly TRBD1 (6 bases). This CDR3 comprises 14 residues. Looked up from germline, CDR1 is MNHEY and CDR2 is SVGAGI. V was cut by 6 bases and J by 5 bases, with 14 bases left in between. CDR3 protein: CASSRDTFYQPQHF. In DNA form, the CDR3 reads TGTGCCAGCAGCCGGGACACCTTTTATCAGCCCCAGCATTTT.

CDR3 loop: CASSRTPYSDTGELFF. In DNA form, the CDR3 reads TGTGCCAGCAGCCGGACACCTTATTCCGACACCGGGGAGCTGTTTTTT. V and J are TRBV7-6 and TRBJ2-2; tentative D call: TRBD1 (5 bases). The V end lost 5 bases, the J end lost 3 bases, and 16 bases lay between the germline ends. The CDR3 is 16 amino acids. Looked up from germline, CDR1 is SGHVS and CDR2 is FNYEAQ.

This clone came up once. The chain carries TRBV23-1 and TRBJ2-7; D call uncertain. TRBV23-1 is labeled an ORF, and its function is uncertain. The CDR3 runs to 12 residues. V lost 4 bases to trimming and J lost 5 bases, with 9 bases between them. The CDR3 region has the DNA TGCGCCAGCAGTCGAGGTAGAAACGAGCAGTACTTC. Encoded protein: CASSRGRNEQYF.

The V call is TRBV28, the J call TRBJ1-5, with D possibly matching TRBD1 (6 bases). Trimming left V 6 bases short and J 6 bases short, with 12 bases between. The CDR3 is 13 amino acids. The germline V gene encodes CDR1 MDHEN and CDR2 SYDVKM. The CDR3 DNA reads TGTGCCAGCAGACCAGGGACACTTCAGCCCCAGCATTTT. Its protein product is CASRPGTLQPQHF.

The V call is TRBV5-4, the J call TRBJ2-7; 13 nucleotides match TRBD2. The V gene end was trimmed by 4 bases and the J gene end by 1 base; junction bases not matched to a gene: 5. The CDR3 totals 16 residues. CDR1 is SGHNT, CDR2 YYREEE, per germline (reference sequence). The CDR3 loop is CASSPGLAGASYEQYF. The CDR3 DNA sequence: TGTGCCAGCAGCCCCGGACTAGCGGGGGCATCCTACGAGCAGTACTTC.

The V gene is TRBV7-2, the J gene TRBJ2-4; maybe TRBD2 (5 bases). Germline CDR1 SGHTA, CDR2 FQGNSA. The CDR3 consists of 13 residues. Trimming cost V 4 bases and J 5 bases, with 9 bases left between them. CDR3 residues: CASSSELENIQYF. Here the CDR3 DNA reads TGTGCCAGCAGCTCGGAACTAGAAAACATTCAGTACTTC.

The rearrangement joins TRBV6-5 to TRBJ1-2; 9 bases agree with TRBD1. Germline lookup yields CDR1 MNHEY and CDR2 SVGAGI. The CDR3 has 14 residues. Trimming at V came to 6 bases and at J to 9 bases, leaving 11 bases not matched to a gene. The CDR3 region has the DNA TGTGCCAGCAGACCGACAGGGGGAGGATATAGCTACACCTTC. Protein sequence: CASRPTGGGYSYTF.

In its sample, this clone was seen a few times. This chain uses TRBV5-8 with TRBJ2-7, with 11 bases fitting TRBD2. CDR3 length: 19 amino acids. V shed 1 base and J 3 bases; nucleotides not matched to a gene: 15. From germline, CDR1 is SGHTS and CDR2 YDEGEE. The CDR3 region has the DNA TGTGCCAGCAGCTTGATGTGGCTAGCGGGAGGTATCCCTAACTACGAGCAGTACTTC. This sequence encodes CASSLMWLAGGIPNYEQYF.

The rearrangement joins TRBV14 to TRBJ2-1, with D hard to call. Germline loops: CDR1 SGHDN, CDR2 FVKESK. This CDR3 spans 11 amino acids. V was pared by 3 bases and J by 8 bases, with 5 bases between. The CDR3 sequence is CASSHAYEQFF. CDR3 nucleotide sequence: TGTGCCAGCAGCCACGCGTATGAGCAGTTCTTC.

This clone was observed a single time. J is TRBJ2-7 and V is TRBV5-4, with a tentative D call TRBD1 (6 bases). The germline gives CDR1 SGHNT, CDR2 YYREEE (reference sequence). Trimming shortened V by 3 bases and J by 0 bases, and 16 bases separated the two germline ends. The length of the CDR3 is 16 residues. The CDR3 sequence is CASSWGFTGSSYEQYV. The CDR3 region has the DNA TGTGCCAGCAGCTGGGGGTTTACAGGGAGCTCCTACGAGCAGTACGTC.

The chain carries TRBV6-1 and TRBJ2-7, with D unclear. The CDR3 extends over 14 amino acids. V shed 2 bases and J shed 4 bases, with 12 bases lying between them. The germline gives CDR1 MNHNS, CDR2 SASEGT. The DNA for the CDR3 is TGTGCCAGCAGTGAACTCACCGCTGCGTACGAGCAGTACTTC. Translating gives CASSELTAAYEQYF.

The chain couples TRBV5-4 to TRBJ1-6, with D unclear. Looked up from germline, CDR1 is SGHNT and CDR2 is YYREEE (reference sequence). V was pared by 3 bases and J by 7 bases, with 14 bases between. The CDR3 totals 15 residues. This CDR3 reads CASSSWESGNSPLHF. The CDR3 DNA follows: TGTGCCAGCAGCTCATGGGAGTCTGGGAATTCACCCCTCCACTTT.

This clone was seen just once. This chain connects TRBV6-5 to TRBJ2-3, with D possibly being TRBD2 (7 bases). This CDR3 spans 16 amino acids. V lost 2 bases and J 2 bases, leaving 14 bases between the germline ends. CDR1 is MNHEY, CDR2 SVGAGI, per germline. The CDR3: CASSYGKGGLTDTQYF. Written as DNA, the CDR3 is TGTGCCAGCAGTTACGGGAAGGGGGGGCTCACAGATACGCAGTATTTT.

This clone was detected only a few times. V is TRBV27 and J is TRBJ1-6; no definite D call. Trimming cost V 0 bases and J 0 bases, with 6 bases left between them. Germline loops: CDR1 MNHEY, CDR2 SMNVEV (reference sequence). The CDR3 runs to 16 residues. The CDR3 nucleotides read TGTGCCAGCAGTTTATCCCAAAACTCCTATAATTCACCCCTCCACTTT. This gives the protein CASSLSQNSYNSPLHF.